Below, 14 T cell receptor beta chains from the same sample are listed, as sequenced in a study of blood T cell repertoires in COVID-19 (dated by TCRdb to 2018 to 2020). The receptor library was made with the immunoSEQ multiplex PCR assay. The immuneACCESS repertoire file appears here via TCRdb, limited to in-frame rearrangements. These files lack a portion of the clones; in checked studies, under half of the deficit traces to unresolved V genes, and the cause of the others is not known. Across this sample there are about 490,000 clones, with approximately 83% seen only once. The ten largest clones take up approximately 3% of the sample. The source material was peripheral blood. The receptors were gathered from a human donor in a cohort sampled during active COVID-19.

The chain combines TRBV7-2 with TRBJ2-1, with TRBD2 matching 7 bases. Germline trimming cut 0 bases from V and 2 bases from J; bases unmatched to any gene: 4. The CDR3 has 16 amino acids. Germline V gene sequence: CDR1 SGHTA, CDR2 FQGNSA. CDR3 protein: CASSLAGTMAYNEQFF. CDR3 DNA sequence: TGTGCCAGCAGCTTAGCTGGGACTATGGCCTACAATGAGCAGTTCTTC. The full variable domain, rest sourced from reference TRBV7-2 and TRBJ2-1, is GAGVSQSPSNKVTEKGKDVELRCDPISGHTALYWYRQSLGQGLEFLIYFQGNSAPDKSGLPSDRFSAERTGGSVSTLTIQRTQQEDSAVYLCASSLAGTMAYNEQFFGPGTRLTVL.

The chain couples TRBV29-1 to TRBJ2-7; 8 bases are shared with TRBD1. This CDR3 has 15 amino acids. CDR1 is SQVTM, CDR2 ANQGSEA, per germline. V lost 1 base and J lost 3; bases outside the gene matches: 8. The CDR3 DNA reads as TGCAGCGTTGAAGGGAGACAGGGGCAGGTCTACGAGCAGTACTTC. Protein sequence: CSVEGRQGQVYEQYF.

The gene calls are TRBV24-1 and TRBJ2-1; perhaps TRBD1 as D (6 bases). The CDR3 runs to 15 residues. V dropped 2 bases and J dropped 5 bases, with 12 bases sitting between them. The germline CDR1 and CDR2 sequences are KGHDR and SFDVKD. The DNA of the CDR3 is TGTGCCACCAGTGATTGGCAGGGGCCCGACAATGAGCAGTTCTTC. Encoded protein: CATSDWQGPDNEQFF.

CDR3 region: CASSLGPVAPYEQYF. As DNA, the CDR3 is TGCGCCAGCAGCTTGGGCCCAGTAGCGCCCTACGAGCAGTACTTC. V usage is TRBV5-1 and J usage is TRBJ2-7; D perhaps matches TRBD2 (5 bases). This CDR3 has 15 amino acids. The germline V gene encodes CDR1 SGHRS and CDR2 YFSETQ. Trimming left V 0 bases short and J 2 bases short, with 12 bases between.

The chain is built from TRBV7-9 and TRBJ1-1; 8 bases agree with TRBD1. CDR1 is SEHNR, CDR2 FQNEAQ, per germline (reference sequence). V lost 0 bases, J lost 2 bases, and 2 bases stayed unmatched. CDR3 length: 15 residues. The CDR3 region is CASSLADRGNTEAFF. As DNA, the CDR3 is TGTGCCAGCAGCTTAGCAGACAGGGGAAACACTGAAGCTTTCTTT. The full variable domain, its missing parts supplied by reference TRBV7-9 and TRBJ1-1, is DTGVSQNPRHKITKRGQNVTFRCDPISEHNRLYWYRQTLGQGPEFLTYFQNEAQLEKSRLLSDRFSAERPKGSFSTLEIQRTEQGDSAMYLCASSLADRGNTEAFFGQGTRLTVV.

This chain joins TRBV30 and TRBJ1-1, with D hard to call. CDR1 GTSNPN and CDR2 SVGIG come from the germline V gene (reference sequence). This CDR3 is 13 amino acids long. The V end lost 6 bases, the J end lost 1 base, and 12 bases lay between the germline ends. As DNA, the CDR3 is TGTGCCTGCTTATCCTCGGGGAACACTGAAGCTTTCTTT. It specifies CACLSSGNTEAFF.

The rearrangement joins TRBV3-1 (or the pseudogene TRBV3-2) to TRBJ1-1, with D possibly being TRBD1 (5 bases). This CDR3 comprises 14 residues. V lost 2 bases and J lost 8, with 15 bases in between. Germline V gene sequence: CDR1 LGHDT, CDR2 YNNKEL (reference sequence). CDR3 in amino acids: CASSQRGEGAEAFF. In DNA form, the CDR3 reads TGTGCCAGCAGCCAACGAGGCGAAGGGGCGGAAGCTTTCTTT.

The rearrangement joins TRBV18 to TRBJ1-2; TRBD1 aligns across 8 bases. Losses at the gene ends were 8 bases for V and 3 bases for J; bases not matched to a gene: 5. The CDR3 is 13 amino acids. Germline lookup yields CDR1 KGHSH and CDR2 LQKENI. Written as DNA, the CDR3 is TGTGCCAGCACCCCGGACAGGGACTATGGCTACACCTTC. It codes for CASTPDRDYGYTF. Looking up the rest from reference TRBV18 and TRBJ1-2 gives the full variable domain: NAGVMQNPRHLVRRRGQEARLRCSPMKGHSHVYWYRQLPEEGLKFMVYLQKENIIDESGMPKERFSAEFPKEGPSILRIQQVVRGDSAAYFCASTPDRDYGYTFGSGTRLTVV.

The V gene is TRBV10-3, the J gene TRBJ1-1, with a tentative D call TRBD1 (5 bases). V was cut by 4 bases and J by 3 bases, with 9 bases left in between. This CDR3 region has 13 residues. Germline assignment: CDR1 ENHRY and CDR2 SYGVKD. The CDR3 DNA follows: TGTGCCATCAGTGGAGACAGCTACACTGAAGCTTTCTTT. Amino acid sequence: CAISGDSYTEAFF.

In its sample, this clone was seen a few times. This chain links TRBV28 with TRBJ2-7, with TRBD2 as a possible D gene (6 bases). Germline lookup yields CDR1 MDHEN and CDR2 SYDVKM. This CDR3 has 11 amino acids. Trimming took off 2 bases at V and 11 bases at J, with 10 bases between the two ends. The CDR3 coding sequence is TGTGCCAGCAGTTTAAAGGGGAGGAAGTACTTC. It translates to CASSLKGRKYF.

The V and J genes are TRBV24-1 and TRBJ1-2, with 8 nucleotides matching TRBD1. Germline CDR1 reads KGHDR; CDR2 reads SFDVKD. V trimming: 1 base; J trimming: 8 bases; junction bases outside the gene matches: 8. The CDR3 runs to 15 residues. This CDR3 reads CATSDFPRGQAGYTF. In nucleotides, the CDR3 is TGTGCCACCAGTGATTTCCCAAGGGGACAGGCGGGCTACACCTTC.

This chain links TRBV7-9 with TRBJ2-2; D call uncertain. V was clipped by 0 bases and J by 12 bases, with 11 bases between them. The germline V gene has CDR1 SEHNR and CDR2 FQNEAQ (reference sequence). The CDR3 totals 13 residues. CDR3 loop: CASSLAISRKLFF. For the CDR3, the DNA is TGTGCCAGCAGCTTAGCTATTAGCCGGAAGCTGTTTTTT.

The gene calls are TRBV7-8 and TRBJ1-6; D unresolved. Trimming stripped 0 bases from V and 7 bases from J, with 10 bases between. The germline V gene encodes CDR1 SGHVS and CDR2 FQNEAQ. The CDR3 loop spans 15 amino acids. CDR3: CASSLAVTPNSPLHF. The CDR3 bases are TGTGCCAGCAGCTTAGCGGTCACTCCAAATTCACCCCTCCACTTT.

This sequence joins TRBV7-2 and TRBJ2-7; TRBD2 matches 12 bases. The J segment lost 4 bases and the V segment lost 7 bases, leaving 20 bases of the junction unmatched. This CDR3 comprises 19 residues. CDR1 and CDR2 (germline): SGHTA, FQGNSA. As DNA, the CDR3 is TGTGCCAGCACCCCTCCCCTCTTTCTAGCGGGAGGGCCTAGATACGAGCAGTACTTC. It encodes CASTPPLFLAGGPRYEQYF.